Reported below is one T cell receptor beta chain. The table came from immunoSEQ multiplex PCR; TCRdb's copy has only in-frame clones and leaves some out. Of roughly 97,000 clones listed, over 65% are singletons. Losses at the gene ends were 0 bases for V and 8 bases for J; bases not matched to a gene: 4. CDR3 length: 14 residues. Germline-derived CDR1 and CDR2 are SGHRS and YFSETQ. The data are from a study of blood T cell repertoires in COVID-19. The receptor comes from a man between 60 and 70 years old with acute or convalescent COVID-19. The sample consisted of peripheral blood. V gene TRBV5-1 combines with J gene TRBJ2-1; 8 bases are a match to TRBD1. The chain's CDR3 is CASSLDRGKDEQFF. CDR3 sequence (DNA): TGCGCCAGCAGCTTGGACAGGGGGAAAGATGAGCAGTTCTTC.